This T cell receptor beta chain was retrieved from a study of cytomegalovirus exposure and HLA in healthy donors. Primers for the PCR totalled 60 Vbeta and 13 Jbeta. Profiling relied on immunoSEQ multiplex PCR, and the TCRdb table lists in-frame clones only, not all of them. The profile shows about 160,000 clones, under 80% of them singletons. The ends lost 7 bases at V and 6 bases at J; junction bases unmatched: 5. The CDR3 has 12 amino acids. Per the germline V gene, CDR1 is SQVTM and CDR2 is ANQGSEA. Sequenced material: PBMCs. This chain links TRBV29-1 with TRBJ1-2; 10 positions agree with TRBD1. The clonotype originates from a female donor in good health and CMV-seronegative. This CDR3 reads CSATGGPDGYTF. In DNA form, the CDR3 reads TGCAGCGCGACAGGGGGCCCCGATGGCTACACCTTC.